This T cell receptor (beta chain) was documented in a study of blood T cell repertoires in COVID-19. Study-wide context: Sites in the United States, Italy and Spain provided acute and convalescent COVID-19 samples. Sources were T cells, B-cell-depleted T cells, or PBMCs; the material itself was cDNA or gDNA.

The authors' processing: Estimates of nucleated cell counts were drawn from the amplification of reference gene primers. Method: immunoSEQ multiplex PCR; TCRdb's copy keeps in-frame clones and lacks some. That table is the source of V, J and clone size, and D and trimming were worked out from the DNA. The sample holds approximately 210,000 clones, about four fifths seen once. The CDR3 is 17 residues long. The chain employs TRBV21-1 and TRBJ2-3; the D call of TRBD2 is as the table states it, not checked on the DNA. TRBV21-1 is a pseudogene. Sequenced: peripheral blood. The sequence was obtained from a woman between 40 and 55 years old with acute or convalescent COVID-19. CDR3 amino acids: CASSKRSSTSVKNTQYF. In nucleotides, the CDR3 is TGTGCCAGCAGCAAGCGTTCTAGTACTAGCGTAAAAAATACGCAGTATTTT.